This TCR beta chain derives from a study of shared clonotypes between healthy human individuals. This clone was seen only a few times. The antigen is not known. The naive CD8 fraction comprised CD45RO-negative cells positively selected for CCR7 and excluded terminally differentiated effector memory CD45RA+ cells. All of the donors resided in Nashville, Tennessee, and each was a Caucasian adult. Sequenced by immunoSEQ multiplex PCR; TCRdb stores in-frame clones only, minus some. This sample carries around 2,100,000 clones, 85% to 95% of them seen once, and the ten largest clones take around 1.2%. The study, taken as a whole, reports: Generation probability values for non-shared clonotypes were lower than those for clonotypes shared by all four donors. Sampling used blood alone; tissue repertoires probably differ.

From germline, CDR1 is SGDLS and CDR2 YYNGEE. The CDR3 has 16 residues. The trim removed 4 bases at V and 7 bases at J, leaving 9 bases unmatched. Sequenced sample: naive CD8+ T cells sorted from blood. The genes are TRBV9 and TRBJ2-1, with 12 bases that match TRBD2. The sequence was collected from a man in his late teens or twenties in good health. Here the CDR3 reads CASSFGLAGSGNEQFF. CDR3 in DNA: TGTGCCAGCAGCTTTGGACTAGCGGGGAGCGGAAATGAGCAGTTCTTC.